This TCR beta chain was documented in a study of T cell responses to AZD1222 COVID-19 vaccine. Turning to this clone: The antigen remains undetermined.

Assay used: immunoSEQ multiplex PCR; TCRdb lists only in-frame clones, some missing. The sample has some 140,000 clones, more than 85% seen once. V lost 4 bases and J lost 2, with 8 bases in between. The germline gives CDR1 SEHNR, CDR2 FQNEAQ (reference sequence). This CDR3 contains 13 residues. The study, taken as a whole, reports: CD4 TCRs covered the whole spike, strongest at regions 160-218 and 743-854.

The sequences come from peripheral blood, collected on day 0 of AZD1222 vaccination. V gene TRBV7-9 combines with J gene TRBJ2-5; D is ambiguous. This sequence was found in an adult in good health. CDR3 DNA sequence: TGTGCCAGCAGCTATGGCGAACAAGAGACCCAGTACTTC. This translates into CASSYGEQETQYF. The variable domain in full, with the rest retrieved from reference TRBV7-9 and TRBJ2-5, is DTGVSQNPRHKITKRGQNVTFRCDPISEHNRLYWYRQTLGQGPEFLTYFQNEAQLEKSRLLSDRFSAERPKGSFSTLEIQRTEQGDSAMYLCASSYGEQETQYFGPGTRLLVL.